This T cell receptor beta chain comes out of a study of blood T cell repertoires in COVID-19. Study context: The origin of the acute and convalescent COVID-19 samples was the United States, Italy and Spain.

Original processing notes: Estimation of nucleated cell counts was performed using reference gene primer amplification. Assay used: immunoSEQ multiplex PCR; TCRdb lists only in-frame clones, some missing. For V, J and clone size, that table is used; D and trimming come from the DNA. The sample records about 170,000 clones, over 80% being singletons. This clone has only one observation. CDR1 WSHSY and CDR2 SAAADI come from the germline V gene. Trimming took off 6 bases at V and 3 bases at J, with 17 bases between the two ends. The CDR3 spans 15 residues. Sequencing was carried out using peripheral blood. The clonotype was recovered from a woman aged 50 to 60 with acute or convalescent COVID-19. The chain joins TRBV10-2 to TRBJ1-1; D is ambiguous. CDR3 residues: CASRGPGRGDTEAFF. The CDR3 region has the DNA TGCGCCAGCAGGGGCCCTGGCCGCGGGGACACTGAAGCTTTCTTT.